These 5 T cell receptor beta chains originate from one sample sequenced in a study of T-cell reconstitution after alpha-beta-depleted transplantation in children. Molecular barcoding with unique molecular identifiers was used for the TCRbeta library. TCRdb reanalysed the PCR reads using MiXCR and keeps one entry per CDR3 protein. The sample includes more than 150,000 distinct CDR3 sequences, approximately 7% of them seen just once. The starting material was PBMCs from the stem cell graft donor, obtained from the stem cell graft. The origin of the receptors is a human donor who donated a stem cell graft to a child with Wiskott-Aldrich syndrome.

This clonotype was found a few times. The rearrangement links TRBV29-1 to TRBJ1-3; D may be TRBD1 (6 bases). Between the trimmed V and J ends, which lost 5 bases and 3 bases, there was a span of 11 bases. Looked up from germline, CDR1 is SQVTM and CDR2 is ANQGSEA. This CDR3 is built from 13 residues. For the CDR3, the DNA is TGCAGCGTTCTGGACAGTAATGGAAACACCATATATTTT. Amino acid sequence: CSVLDSNGNTIYF.

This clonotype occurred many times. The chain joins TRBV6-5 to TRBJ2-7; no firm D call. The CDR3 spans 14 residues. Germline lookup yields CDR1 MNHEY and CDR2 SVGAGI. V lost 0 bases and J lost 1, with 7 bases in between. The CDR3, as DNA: TGTGCCAGCAGTTACTCTGGGCAATCCTACGAGCAGTACTTC. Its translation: CASSYSGQSYEQYF.

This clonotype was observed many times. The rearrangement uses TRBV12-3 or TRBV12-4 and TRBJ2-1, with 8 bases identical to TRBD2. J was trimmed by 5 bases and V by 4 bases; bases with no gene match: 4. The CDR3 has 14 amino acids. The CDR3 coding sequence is TGTGCCAGCAGTTCCAGCGGGAGAAACAATGAGCAGTTCTTC. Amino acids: CASSSSGRNNEQFF.

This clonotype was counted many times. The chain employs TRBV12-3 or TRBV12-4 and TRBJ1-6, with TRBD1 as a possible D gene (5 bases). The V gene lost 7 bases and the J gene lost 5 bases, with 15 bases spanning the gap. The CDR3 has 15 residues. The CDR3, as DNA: TGTGCCAGCAATCGAGAAGAGGGGAATAATTCACCCCTCCACTTT. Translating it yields CASNREEGNNSPLHF.

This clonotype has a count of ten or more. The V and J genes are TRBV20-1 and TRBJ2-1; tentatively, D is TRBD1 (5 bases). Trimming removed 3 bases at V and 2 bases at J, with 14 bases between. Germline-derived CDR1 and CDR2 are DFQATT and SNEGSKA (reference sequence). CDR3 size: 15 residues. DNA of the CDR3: TGCAGTGCTAGTTTTATGGGGCAGACCTACAATGAGCAGTTCTTC. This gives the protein CSASFMGQTYNEQFF.